This T cell receptor beta chain was identified during a study of T cells in Graves' hyperthyroidism and ophthalmopathy. CDR1 is KGHDR, CDR2 SFDVKD, per germline. The CDR3 has 16 amino acids. With 4 bases removed from V and 6 bases from J, the gap between germline ends came to 18 bases. About this clonotype itself: What it binds is unknown. This may arise from a read error, as a much more abundant clone is one base away.

It was RNA transcripts that yielded the amplified TCR beta CDR3 regions. The TCR CDR3 first-round RT-PCR relied on the HTBI primer set. TCRdb redid the calling of the multiplex PCR reads with MiXCR, one entry per CDR3 protein. The sample has hundreds of thousands of distinct CDR3 sequences; about 45% are singletons. Clinical symptoms, serum thyroxine and TRAb, thyroid ultrasound and orbital computed tomography were used for the diagnoses. Broader study findings: Ophthalmopathy was model-predicted a median approximately 6.4 months pre-onset. Among thyroid clonotypes expanded above 0.001, most also appeared in blood.

This sequence originates from an adult man with Graves' disease, either hyperthyroidism or ophthalmopathy (not recorded which). The J gene is TRBJ1-5, the V gene TRBV24-1; weak D call: TRBD1 (5 bases). Sequencing was done on a sample of peripheral blood or thyroid tissue (not recorded which). CDR3 in DNA: TGTGCCACCAGTGAAAGGGGAGGGCCCTATGGTCAGCCCCAGCATTTT. Its protein product is CATSERGGPYGQPQHF.